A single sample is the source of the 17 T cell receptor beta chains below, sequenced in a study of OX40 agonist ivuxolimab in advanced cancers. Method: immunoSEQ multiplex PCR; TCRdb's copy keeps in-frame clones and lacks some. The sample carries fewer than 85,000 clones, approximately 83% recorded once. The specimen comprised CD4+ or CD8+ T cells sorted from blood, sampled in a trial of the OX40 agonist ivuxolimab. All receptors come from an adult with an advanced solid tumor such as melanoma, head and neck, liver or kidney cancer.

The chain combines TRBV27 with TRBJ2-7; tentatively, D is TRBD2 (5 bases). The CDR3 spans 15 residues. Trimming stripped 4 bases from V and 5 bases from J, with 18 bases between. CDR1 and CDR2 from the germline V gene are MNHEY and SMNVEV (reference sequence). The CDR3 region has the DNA TGTGCCAGCAGTTCCCTCCCTAGCCCTCGGGACGAGCAGTACTTC. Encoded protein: CASSSLPSPRDEQYF.

This CDR3 is CASSLGLWHRGYEQYF. For the CDR3, the DNA is TGTGCCAGCAGCTTAGGGTTGTGGCACCGGGGATACGAGCAGTACTTC. The chain employs TRBV11-2 and TRBJ2-7; D is possibly TRBD2 (5 bases). CDR1 and CDR2 from the germline V gene are SGHAT and FQNNGV. Trimming cost V 1 base and J 4 bases, with 17 bases left between them. This CDR3 is built from 16 residues.

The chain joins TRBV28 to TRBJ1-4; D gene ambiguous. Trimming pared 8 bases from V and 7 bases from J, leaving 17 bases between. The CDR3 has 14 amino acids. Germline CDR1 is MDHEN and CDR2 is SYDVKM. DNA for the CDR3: TGTGCCAGCCGAAAACCGGGATCCCTTGAAAAACTGTTTTTT. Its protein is CASRKPGSLEKLFF.

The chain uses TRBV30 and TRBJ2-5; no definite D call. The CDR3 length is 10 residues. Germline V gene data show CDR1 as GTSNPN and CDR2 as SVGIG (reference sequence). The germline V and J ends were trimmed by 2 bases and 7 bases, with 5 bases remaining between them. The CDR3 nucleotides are TGTGCCTGGAGTTTCGGGACCCAGTACTTC. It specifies CAWSFGTQYF.

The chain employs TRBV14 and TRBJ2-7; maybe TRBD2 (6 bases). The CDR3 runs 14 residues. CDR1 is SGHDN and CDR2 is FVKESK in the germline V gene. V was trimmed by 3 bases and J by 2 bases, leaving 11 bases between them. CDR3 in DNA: TGTGCCAGCAGCCATGCCGGGACTCCCTACGAGCAGTACTTC. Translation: CASSHAGTPYEQYF.

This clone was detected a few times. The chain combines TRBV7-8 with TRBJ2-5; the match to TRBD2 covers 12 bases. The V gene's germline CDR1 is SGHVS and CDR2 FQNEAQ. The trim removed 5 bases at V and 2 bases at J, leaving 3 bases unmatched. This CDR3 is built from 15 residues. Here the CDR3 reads CASSVGLAGQETQYF. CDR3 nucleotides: TGTGCCAGCAGCGTAGGACTAGCGGGACAAGAGACCCAGTACTTC.

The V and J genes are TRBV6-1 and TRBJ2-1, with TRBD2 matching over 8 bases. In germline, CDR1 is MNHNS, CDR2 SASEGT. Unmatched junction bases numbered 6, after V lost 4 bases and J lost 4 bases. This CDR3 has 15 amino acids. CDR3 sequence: CASSVAGGGYNEQFF. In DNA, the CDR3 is TGTGCCAGCAGTGTAGCCGGCGGGGGGTACAATGAGCAGTTCTTC.

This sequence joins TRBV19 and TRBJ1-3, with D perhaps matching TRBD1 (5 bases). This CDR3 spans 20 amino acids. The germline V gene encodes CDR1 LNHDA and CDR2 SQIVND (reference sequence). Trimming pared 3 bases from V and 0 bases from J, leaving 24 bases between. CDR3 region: CASSIRPAGLNSLSGNTIYF. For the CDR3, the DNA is TGTGCCAGTAGTATTCGTCCCGCGGGACTTAACTCTCTCTCTGGAAACACCATATATTTT.

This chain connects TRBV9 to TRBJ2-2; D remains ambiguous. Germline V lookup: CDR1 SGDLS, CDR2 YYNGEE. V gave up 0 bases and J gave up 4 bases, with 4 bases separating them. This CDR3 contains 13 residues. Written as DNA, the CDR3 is TGTGCCAGCAGCGTAGATGTCACCGGGGAGCTGTTTTTT. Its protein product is CASSVDVTGELFF.

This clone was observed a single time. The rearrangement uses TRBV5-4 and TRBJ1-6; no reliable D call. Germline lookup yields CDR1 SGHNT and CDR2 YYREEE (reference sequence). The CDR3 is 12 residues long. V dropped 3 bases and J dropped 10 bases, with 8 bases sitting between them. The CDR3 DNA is TGTGCCAGCAGCTCTTCTTGGTCACCCCTCCACTTT. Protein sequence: CASSSSWSPLHF. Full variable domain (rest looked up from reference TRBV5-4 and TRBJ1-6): ETGVTQSPTHLIKTRGQQVTLRCSSQSGHNTVSWYQQALGQGPQFIFQYYREEENGRGNFPPRFSGLQFPNYSSELNVNALELDDSALYLCASSSSWSPLHFGNGTRLTVT.

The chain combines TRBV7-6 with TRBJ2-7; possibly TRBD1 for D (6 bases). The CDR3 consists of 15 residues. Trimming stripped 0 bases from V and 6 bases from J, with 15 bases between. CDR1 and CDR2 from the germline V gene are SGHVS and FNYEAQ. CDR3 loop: CASSLAAQGRSEQYF. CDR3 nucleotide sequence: TGTGCCAGCAGCTTAGCGGCACAGGGTCGCTCCGAGCAGTACTTC.

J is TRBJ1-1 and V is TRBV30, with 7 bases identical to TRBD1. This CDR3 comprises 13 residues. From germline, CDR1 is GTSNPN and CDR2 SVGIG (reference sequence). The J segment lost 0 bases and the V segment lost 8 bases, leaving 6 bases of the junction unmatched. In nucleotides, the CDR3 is TGTGCCCGGAAGGGGGCGATGAACACTGAAGCTTTCTTT. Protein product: CARKGAMNTEAFF.

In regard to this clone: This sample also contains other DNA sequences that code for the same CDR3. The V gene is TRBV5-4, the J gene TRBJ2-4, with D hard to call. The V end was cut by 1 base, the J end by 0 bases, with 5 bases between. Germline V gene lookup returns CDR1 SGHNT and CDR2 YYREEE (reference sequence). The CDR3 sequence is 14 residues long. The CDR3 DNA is TGTGCCAGCAGCTTGTGGGTAGCCAAAAACATTCAGTACTTC. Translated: CASSLWVAKNIQYF. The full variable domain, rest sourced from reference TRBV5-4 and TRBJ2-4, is ETGVTQSPTHLIKTRGQQVTLRCSSQSGHNTVSWYQQALGQGPQFIFQYYREEENGRGNFPPRFSGLQFPNYSSELNVNALELDDSALYLCASSLWVAKNIQYFGAGTRLSVL.

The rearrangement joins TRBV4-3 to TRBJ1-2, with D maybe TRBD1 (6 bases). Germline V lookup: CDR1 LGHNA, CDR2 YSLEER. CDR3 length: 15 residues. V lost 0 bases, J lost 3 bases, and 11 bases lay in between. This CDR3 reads CASSQDRSGDYGYTF. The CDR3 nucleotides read TGCGCCAGCAGCCAAGATAGGTCAGGGGACTATGGCTACACCTTC.

For the CDR3, the DNA is TGTGCCACCAGCCCCCGGGTTTTCAATGAGCAGTTCTTC. Encoded protein: CATSPRVFNEQFF. This chain uses TRBV15 with TRBJ2-1, with D unclear. The germline CDR1 and CDR2 sequences are LNHNV and YYDKDF (reference sequence). CDR3 size: 13 residues. The V end lost 5 bases, the J end lost 6 bases, and 11 bases lay between the germline ends. The full variable domain, its missing parts supplied by reference TRBV15 and TRBJ2-1, is DAMVIQNPRYQVTQFGKPVTLSCSQTLNHNVMYWYQQKSSQAPKLLFHYYDKDFNNEADTPDNFQSRRPNTSFCFLDIRSPGLGDTAMYLCATSPRVFNEQFFGPGTRLTVL.

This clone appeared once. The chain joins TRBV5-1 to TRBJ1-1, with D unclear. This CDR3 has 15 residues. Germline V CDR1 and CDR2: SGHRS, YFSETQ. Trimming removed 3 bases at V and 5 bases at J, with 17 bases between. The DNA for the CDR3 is TGCGCCAGCAGCTCCACCAGACGCATGGGTACTGAAGCTTTCTTT. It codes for CASSSTRRMGTEAFF.

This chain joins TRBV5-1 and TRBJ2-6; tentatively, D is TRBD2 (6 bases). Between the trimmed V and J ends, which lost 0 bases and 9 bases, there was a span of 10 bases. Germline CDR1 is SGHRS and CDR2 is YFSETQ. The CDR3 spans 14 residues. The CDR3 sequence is CASSLAGEVNVLTF. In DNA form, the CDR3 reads TGCGCCAGCAGCTTGGCGGGGGAAGTCAACGTCCTGACTTTC.